This note documents a single TCR beta chain sequence. Antigen: not known. The protocol was immunoSEQ multiplex PCR, while the TCRdb copy is restricted to in-frame clones and leaves out a portion. The sample has 100,000 to 110,000 clones; 75% to 90% are singletons. These data belong to a study of OX40 agonist ivuxolimab in advanced cancers. At the level of the study: Patients' therapy was ivuxolimab, an antibody that acts as an agonist of OX40 (CD134).

Blood sampling was done at baseline, cycle 4 day 1, and cycle 7 day 1. Regarding the study as a whole: CD4+ and CD8+ blood T cells expanded clonally by week 6 at 0.1 to 3.0 mg/kg.

Germline CDR1 is SNHLY and CDR2 is FYNNEI. The CDR3 contains 12 residues. V was shortened by 0 bases and J by 6 bases, with 3 bases between the two germline ends. Material: CD4+ or CD8+ T cells sorted from blood, obtained in a trial of the OX40 agonist ivuxolimab. This TCR was recovered from an adult with an advanced solid tumor such as melanoma, head and neck, liver or kidney cancer. This chain connects TRBV2 to TRBJ2-1; D gene uncertain. CDR3: CASSEASNEQFF. The CDR3 DNA follows: TGTGCCAGCAGTGAAGCTTCCAATGAGCAGTTCTTC.